This TCR beta chain was sequenced for a study of shared clonotypes between healthy human individuals. Broader study findings: Non-shared clonotypes showed lower generation probabilities than clonotypes common to all four donors.

A note on this clone: Its antigen is not known. Other DNA variants within this sample encode the same CDR3.

All donors qualified as healthy HIV-negative adults and had experienced no recent acute infections or vaccinations. In the CD4+ fraction, cells were divided into CD45RA+ naive and CD45RA-negative memory subsets. Sequenced by immunoSEQ multiplex PCR; TCRdb stores in-frame clones only, minus some. The profile shows under 1,100,000 clones, about 75% of them singletons. V lost 0 bases and J lost 5, with 7 bases in between. CDR3 length equals 13 residues. Germline CDR1 and CDR2: SEHNR and FQNEAQ (reference sequence). V usage is TRBV7-9 and J usage is TRBJ1-2; D is undetermined. The sequenced material came from memory CD4+ T cells sorted from blood. Subset given: CD45RA-negative fraction. The source of this sequence is a man aged 18-30 years in good health. CDR3 amino acids: CASSLALDYGYTF. The CDR3 bases are TGTGCCAGCAGCTTAGCGCTGGATTATGGCTACACCTTC.